This T cell receptor (beta chain) was identified during a study of control samples from healthy donors and cancer patients. TCRdb's table, derived via immunoSEQ multiplex PCR, lists solely in-frame clones and lacks some. The sample has about 76,000 clones; around nine tenths are singletons. The V gene's germline CDR1 is LNHDA and CDR2 SQIVND (reference sequence). Trimming removed 1 base from V and 6 bases from J; junction bases left unmatched: 11. The CDR3 runs to 17 residues. The sequenced material came from PBMCs. The chain employs TRBV19 and TRBJ2-1; 8 bases map to TRBD2. The source is a woman aged 50 to 65 with colorectal cancer. CDR3 amino acids: CASSIGGRGANLNEQFF. The CDR3 DNA sequence: TGTGCCAGTAGTATAGGAGGGCGGGGGGCCAACCTCAATGAGCAGTTCTTC.